The 8 T cell receptor beta chains in this list originate from one sample, sequenced in a study of PD-1 blockade in classical Hodgkin lymphoma. Profiled with immunoSEQ multiplex PCR; TCRdb holds only in-frame clones, not every one. The table has 90,000 to 120,000 clones, around 89% seen once. Every patient relapsed after autologous stem cell transplantation, and brentuximab vedotin exposure varied. The sequences come from peripheral blood mononuclear cells (PBMCs), collected before the second cycle of nivolumab. The origin of the receptors is a human donor with classical Hodgkin lymphoma.

The rearrangement links TRBV11-3 to TRBJ2-1; D possibly uses TRBD1 or TRBD2 (5 bases each). Trimming cost V 5 bases and J 7 bases, with 15 bases left between them. Germline V gene lookup returns CDR1 SGHNT and CDR2 YENEEA. The CDR3 runs to 14 residues. Here the CDR3 reads CASSLGTRGNEQFF. CDR3 nucleotides: TGTGCCAGCAGCCTCGGGACCAGAGGAAATGAGCAGTTCTTC.

The CDR3 DNA reads TGTGCCAGCAGCGCGGAGTACGAGCAGTACTTC. Translating it yields CASSAEYEQYF. V and J are TRBV7-9 and TRBJ2-7; D gene ambiguous. Germline CDR1 SEHNR, CDR2 FQNEAQ (reference sequence). Deletions cut 5 bases from V and 4 bases from J, with 6 bases between. This CDR3 has 11 residues.

The rearrangement uses TRBV29-1 and TRBJ2-7; D uncertain. CDR3 length: 12 residues. Germline CDR1 is SQVTM and CDR2 is ANQGSEA. V lost 3 bases and J 2 bases, leaving 8 bases between the germline ends. The CDR3 spells CSVETATYEQYF. In nucleotides, the CDR3 is TGCAGCGTTGAGACTGCTACCTACGAGCAGTACTTC.

This sequence joins TRBV7-2 and TRBJ2-2; TRBD1 aligns across 7 bases. The V gene's germline CDR1 is SGHTA and CDR2 FQGNSA. The CDR3 spans 16 residues. The trim removed 1 base at V and 4 bases at J, leaving 6 bases unmatched. The CDR3: CASSLVWPGGTGELFF. The CDR3 bases are TGTGCCAGCAGCTTAGTTTGGCCAGGGGGCACCGGGGAGCTGTTTTTT.

The rearrangement links TRBV6-4 to TRBJ2-2; possibly TRBD1 for D (5 bases). Germline CDR1 MRHNA, CDR2 SNTAGT. The CDR3 has 14 amino acids. V was pared by 5 bases and J by 5 bases, with 12 bases between. The CDR3 protein is CASSNTGSTGELFF. The CDR3 DNA follows: TGTGCCAGCAGTAACACAGGTTCGACCGGGGAGCTGTTTTTT.

This clone showed up just once. This rearrangement joins TRBV5-1 to TRBJ1-5, with no clear D. In germline, CDR1 is SGHRS, CDR2 YFSETQ. This CDR3 spans 14 amino acids. Trimming cost V 2 bases and J 1 base, with 7 bases left between them. CDR3 in DNA: TGCGCCAGCAGCTTTGGAGGAAGCAATCAGCCCCAGCATTTT. This sequence encodes CASSFGGSNQPQHF.

On this clone: One end of the junction fails to match germline, which may point to a read error. This chain connects TRBV6-5 to TRBJ1-2; D is ambiguous. The CDR3 totals 14 residues. Germline V CDR1 and CDR2: MNHEY, SVGAGI. CDR3 sequence (DNA): TGTGCCAGCAGGTACTACGGACCTAACTATGGCTACACCTTC. Translation: CASRYYGPNYGYTF.

This chain joins TRBV27 and TRBJ2-7, with D tentatively TRBD2 (5 bases). Germline CDR1 and CDR2: MNHEY and SMNVEV (reference sequence). Trimming took 2 bases from V and 6 from J, leaving 20 bases between them. This CDR3 spans 16 amino acids. CDR3 residues: CASSLVLVAGRGEQYF. For the CDR3, the DNA is TGTGCCAGCAGTTTAGTTCTGGTAGCTGGCCGGGGCGAGCAGTACTTC.